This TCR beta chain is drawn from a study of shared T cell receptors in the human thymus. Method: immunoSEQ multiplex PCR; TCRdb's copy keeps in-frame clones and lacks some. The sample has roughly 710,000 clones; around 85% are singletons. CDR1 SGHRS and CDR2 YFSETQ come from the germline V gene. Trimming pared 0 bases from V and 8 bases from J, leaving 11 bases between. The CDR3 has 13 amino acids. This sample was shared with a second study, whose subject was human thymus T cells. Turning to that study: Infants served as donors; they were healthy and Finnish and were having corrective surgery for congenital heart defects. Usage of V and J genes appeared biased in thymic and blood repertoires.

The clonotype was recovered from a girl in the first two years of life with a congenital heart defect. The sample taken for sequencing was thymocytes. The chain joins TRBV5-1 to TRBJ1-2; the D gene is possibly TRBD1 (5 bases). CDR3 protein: CASSLEQAQGYTF. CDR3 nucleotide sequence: TGCGCCAGCAGCTTGGAACAGGCTCAAGGCTACACCTTC.